The next 26 T cell receptor delta chains were all read from a single sample in a study of γδ T cells in repeated Plasmodium falciparum infection. Vgamma9/Vdelta2+ and Vdelta2-negative gammadelta T cells were flow-sorted from PBMC for bulk sequencing. TCRdb processed the multiplex PCR reads again with the CATT caller. This sample has 75,000 to 100,000 delta-chain clones, with roughly 1.4% found just once. Sequencing input: gamma-delta T cells from blood. These receptors were collected from a pool of human donors (malaria-infected and uninfected, not separated).

This clone was observed a few times. A far larger clone is just one base off, so this is likely a read error. At the DNA level, this CDR3 is encoded by other sequences in the same sample as well. The chain's CDR3 is CALGELPVPTSSFYLGAIWGYTDKLIF. In DNA, the CDR3 is TGTGCTCTTGGGGAACTACCTGTTCCTACGTCTTCATTCTACTTGGGGGCGATTTGGGGTTACACCGATAAACTCATCTTT. The chain is built from TRDV1 and TRDJ1; D possibly corresponds to TRDD2 (7 bases). As TCRdb names no J gene, one was assigned here on the basis of a DNA match to germline. The V gene lost 0 bases and the J gene lost 0 bases, with 44 bases spanning the gap. In germline, CDR1 is TSWWSYY, CDR2 QGS. CDR3 length equals 27 residues.

This clone came up a few times. With a far larger clone one base away, a read error is the likely cause. V usage is TRAV38-2/DV8 and J usage is TRDJ1, with TRDD3 matching 11 bases. In the absence of a J gene in TCRdb, the DNA was matched to germline to assign it here. Trimming cost V 5 bases and J 5 bases; bases outside gene matches: 17. The CDR3 sequence is 18 residues long. The germline gives CDR1 TSESDYY, CDR2 QEAYKQQN. The CDR3 loop reads CAYSSGESLGDSSDKLIF. The CDR3 DNA sequence: TGTGCTTATAGCTCCGGGGAATCACTGGGGGATAGTTCGGATAAACTCATCTTT.

This clone was seen ten or more times. Only one base separates this from a far larger clonotype, so it likely reflects a read error. This CDR3 is also generated by other DNA sequences in the sample. The rearrangement links TRDV1 to TRDJ1; 8 bases are shared with TRDD3. The germline V gene has CDR1 TSWWSYY and CDR2 QGS. The CDR3 loop spans 22 amino acids. CDR3 coding DNA: TGTGCTCTTGGGTCACGGGGGCTTCCTTACCGTACTGGGGGGCTGTACACCGATAAGCTCATCTTT. Protein sequence: CALGSRGLPYRTGGLYTDKLIF.

This clone was observed a few times. A read error is the likely source, as a far larger clone sits one nucleotide away. Other DNA sequences of this sample code for an identical CDR3. The rearrangement links TRDV1 to TRDJ1; 10 bases line up with TRDD3. CDR1 and CDR2 from the germline V gene are TSWWSYY and QGS. The CDR3 loop spans 18 amino acids. CDR3 sequence reads: CALGEGLVGGYMTDKPIF. Written as DNA, the CDR3 is TGTGCTCTTGGGGAAGGCCTTGTTGGGGGATACATGACCGACAAACCCATCTTT.

This clone was recorded many times. This chain joins TRDV1 and TRDJ1; TRDD3 agrees at 10 bases. V lost 0 bases, J lost 0 bases, and 19 bases stayed unmatched. The CDR3 consists of 22 residues. Germline V gene sequence: CDR1 TSWWSYY, CDR2 QGS. CDR3 region: CALGELRSYKYWGMRYTDKLIF. As DNA, the CDR3 is TGTGCTCTTGGGGAACTAAGGTCCTACAAGTACTGGGGGATGAGGTACACCGATAAACTCATCTTT.

Of note for this clone: TCRdb's listed protein matches a much larger clone and diverges from this DNA's translation at residue 9, likely through a read error; the protein shown comes from the DNA. J is TRDJ1 and V is TRDV1; D perhaps matches TRDD3 (5 bases). TCRdb is silent on the J gene; assignment here came from matching the DNA to germline. Looked up from germline, CDR1 is TSWWSYY and CDR2 is QGS. CDR3 size: 16 residues. V was clipped by 6 bases and J by 0 bases, with 17 bases between them. The chain's CDR3 is CALGLHRGVYTDKLIF. In DNA, the CDR3 is TGTGCTCTTGGTCTCCATCGGGGGGTGTACACCGATAAACTCATCTTT.

The gene calls are TRDV1 and TRDJ1; the match to TRDD3 covers 11 bases. The J gene was not available in TCRdb and was assigned here by matching the DNA to germline segments. CDR3 length: 18 residues. V trimming: 4 bases; J trimming: 3 bases; junction bases outside the gene matches: 13. Germline CDR1 reads TSWWSYY; CDR2 reads QGS. The CDR3 here is CALGGRPYWGITADKLIF. DNA of the CDR3: TGTGCTCTTGGGGGGCGGCCTTACTGGGGGATAACAGCCGATAAACTCATCTTT.

This clone has more than one count but fewer than ten. Given a far larger clone just one base away, this is likely a sequencing read error. In the same sample, other DNA sequences code for this CDR3. The chain carries TRDV2 and TRDJ2, with a weak D call TRDD3 (6 bases). Germline matching of the DNA provided the J gene here, since TCRdb leaves it blank. V was cut by 1 base and J by 0 bases, with 26 bases left in between. The CDR3 contains 21 residues. The germline CDR1 and CDR2 sequences are GEAIGNYY and EKD. The CDR3: CACDTIRGSPTFHALTAQLFF. As DNA, the CDR3 is TGTGCCTGTGACACTATAAGGGGGAGCCCCACCTTTCACGCTTTGACAGCACAACTCTTCTTT.

Details on this clone: The protein recorded in TCRdb matches a much larger clone and deviates from this DNA's translation at residue 4, suggesting a read error; the protein here is obtained by translating the DNA. The J gene is TRDJ1, the V gene TRDV1; 9 bases align to TRDD3. TCRdb does not report a J gene; here it was assigned by matching the DNA to germline references. The CDR3 is 15 residues long. Germline values: CDR1 TSWWSYY, CDR2 QGS. The CDR3 region has the DNA TGTGCTCTTAGGGAAGGTCTACACTGGGGGAATACACTCATCTTT. Translating gives CALREGLHWGNTLIF.

The sample holds many counts of this clone. The TCRdb record carries a much larger clone's protein, which differs from this DNA's translation at residue 7; a read error is the likely cause, and the protein listed here is the DNA translation. The chain has TRDV1 and TRDJ1; D uncertain. V dropped 6 bases and J dropped 9 bases, with 23 bases sitting between them. This CDR3 contains 15 residues. Germline CDR1 TSWWSYY, CDR2 QGS. The CDR3, as DNA: TGTGCTCTTGGTACAAGTGAAGGTACTGATCATGAACTCATCTTT. The encoded protein is CALGTSEGTDHELIF.

As for this clone: The amino acid sequence in TCRdb belongs to a much larger clone and departs from this DNA's translation at residue 8, likely a sequencing read error; the sequence shown is translated from the DNA. The chain is built from TRDV1 and TRDJ2; the D is unclear. In the absence of a J gene in TCRdb, the DNA was matched to germline to assign it here. This CDR3 comprises 15 residues. The V end was cut by 4 bases, the J end by 8 bases, with 17 bases between. In germline, CDR1 is TSWWSYY, CDR2 QGS. The CDR3 bases are TGTGCTCTTGGGGGCTACTATAGAATGGGTGCACAACTCTTCTTT. Its translation is CALGGYYRMGAQLFF.

With respect to this clone: TCRdb shows a much larger clone's protein in place of this DNA's translation, and the two differ at residue 12, likely through a read error; the protein shown is translated from the DNA. This chain uses TRDV1 with TRDJ1, with 8 bases fitting TRDD3. TCRdb offers no J gene call, so here the DNA was matched to germline to obtain one. J gave up 0 bases and V 0 bases, and 33 bases lay outside the gene matches. CDR1 is TSWWSYY, CDR2 QGS, per germline. This CDR3 has 26 residues. The CDR3 DNA reads TGTGCTCTTGGGGAACTGGGGAGGGGCCTTCCCATGCCCTGGGGGAGAAACCTGATGTACACCGATAAACTCATCTTT. It translates to CALGELGRGLPMPWGRNLMYTDKLIF.

This clone was observed at least ten times. The V call is TRDV1, the J call TRDJ1; 12 nucleotides align to TRDD3. Trimming cost V 5 bases and J 4 bases; bases outside gene matches: 8. Per the germline V gene, CDR1 is TSWWSYY and CDR2 is QGS. The length of the CDR3 is 16 residues. CDR3 region: CALGNNWGIHVDKLIF. DNA for the CDR3: TGTGCTCTTGGGAATAACTGGGGGATACACGTCGATAAACTCATCTTT.

This clone was observed a few times. TCRdb's entry gives the protein of a much larger clone, which mismatches this DNA's translation at residue 4, likely from a read error; the protein reported here is translated from the DNA. This chain joins TRDV2 and TRDJ3; the match to TRDD3 covers 10 bases. This CDR3 has 19 amino acids. Germline CDR1 GEAIGNYY, CDR2 EKD. The CDR3 DNA reads TGTGCCTGTGCCACCGTCTGGGGGATAAGCTCCTGGGACACCCGACAGATGTTTTTC. Its translation is CACATVWGISSWDTRQMFF.

This clone was recorded a few times. The protein held in TCRdb is that of a much larger clone and does not match this DNA's translation at residue 17, likely because of a read error; the protein shown is translated from the DNA. The rearrangement links TRDV1 to TRDJ1; 10 bases are a match to TRDD3. The J gene, not given by TCRdb, was assigned here from a germline match of the nucleotide sequence. Trimming cost V 2 bases and J 4 bases; bases outside gene matches: 31. The CDR3 is made up of 24 amino acids. Germline V gene lookup returns CDR1 TSWWSYY and CDR2 QGS. The CDR3 bases are TGTGCTCTTGGGGAAGGCAGGAGCCTTCTTAAGTACTGGGGGATCAAAAGTCTCAACGATAAACTCATCTTT. As protein: CALGEGRSLLKYWGIKSLNDKLIF.

On this clone itself: TCRdb's protein, taken from a much larger clone, differs from this DNA's translation at residue 6, likely owing to a read error; the protein displayed comes from the DNA. The chain is built from TRDV2 and TRDJ1; 9 bases match TRDD3. The J gene, not given by TCRdb, was assigned here from a germline match of the nucleotide sequence. The germline CDR1 and CDR2 sequences are GEAIGNYY and EKD. This CDR3 comprises 14 residues. V lost 1 base to trimming and J lost 10 bases; unmatched junction nucleotides: 9. The CDR3 loop reads CACDTSGDTRGLIF. CDR3 DNA: TGTGCCTGTGACACGTCGGGGGATACCCGGGGACTCATCTTT.

Notes on this clone: The protein given by TCRdb reflects a much larger clone and differs at residue 7 from this DNA's translation, likely from a read error; the protein shown is the DNA's translation. The chain is built from TRDV1 and TRDJ1, with D tentatively TRDD3 (5 bases). V was cut by 3 bases and J by 4 bases, with 12 bases left in between. The length of the CDR3 is 14 residues. The V gene's germline CDR1 is TSWWSYY and CDR2 QGS. The CDR3 sequence is CALGEDGGDDKLIF. CDR3 nucleotide sequence: TGTGCTCTTGGGGAGGATGGAGGGGACGATAAACTCATCTTT.

In its sample, this clone was seen a few times. TCRdb's protein for this DNA is that of a much larger clone and differs from the translation at residues 12 and 16, likely a read error; the protein shown is the DNA translation. The chain combines TRDV2 with TRDJ1; 9 bases are shared with TRDD2. Germline CDR1 GEAIGNYY, CDR2 EKD. This CDR3 has 19 residues. CDR3 DNA sequence: TGTGCCTGTGACATTGTCCTTCCTACCGGGGATATCCACACCGATGAACTCATCTTT. The encoded protein is CACDIVLPTGDIHTDELIF.

Comment on this clone: The TCRdb protein, from a much larger clone, departs from this DNA's translation at residue 9, likely by read error; the protein shown derives from the DNA. CDR3 sequence: CALGENNCAGGTLRADKLIF. The CDR3 DNA is TGTGCTCTTGGGGAAAATAATTGTGCTGGGGGAACCCTTAGGGCCGATAAACTCATCTTT. This chain links TRDV1 with TRDJ1; 8 bases fit TRDD3. The CDR3 has 20 residues. V lost 2 bases to trimming and J lost 3 bases; unmatched junction nucleotides: 20. Germline V gene data show CDR1 as TSWWSYY and CDR2 as QGS.

Comments on this clone: Since a far larger clone is one base different, this is likely a read error. Different DNA sequences within this sample yield the same CDR3. This CDR3 reads CACDKLGDKGKLIF. In DNA, the CDR3 is TGTGCCTGTGACAAACTGGGGGATAAGGGAAAGCTCATCTTT. J gene calling gave no result, while the V gene is TRDV2; TRDD3 is taken as the D call from the table, unchecked against the DNA. Germline lookup yields CDR1 GEAIGNYY and CDR2 EKD. The CDR3 spans 14 residues.

This clone was detected a few times. A far larger clone lies a single base away; this is likely a read error. This rearrangement joins TRDV1 to TRDJ1; 8 bases are shared with TRDD3. The J gene is not listed in TCRdb, so it was assigned here from a DNA match to germline. V lost 7 bases to trimming and J lost 3 bases; unmatched junction nucleotides: 13. CDR3 size: 16 residues. The germline CDR1 and CDR2 sequences are TSWWSYY and QGS. CDR3 DNA: TGTGCTCTTGCGCACTGGGGGCCTCATGACCCCGATAAACTCATCTTT. Translation gives CALAHWGPHDPDKLIF.

Only a few counts were recorded for this clone. TCRdb's entry gives the protein of a much larger clone, which mismatches this DNA's translation at residue 12, likely from a read error; the protein reported here is translated from the DNA. The chain recombines TRDV1 with TRDJ1; D is unresolved. No J gene is reported in TCRdb; it was inferred here by comparing the DNA with germline. Germline V gene lookup returns CDR1 TSWWSYY and CDR2 QGS. V was trimmed by 0 bases and J by 0 bases, leaving 32 bases between them. The CDR3 has 23 amino acids. This CDR3 is CALGELSTLTVFHAPIYTDKLIF. For the CDR3, the DNA is TGTGCTCTTGGGGAACTAAGTACTTTGACAGTATTCCATGCGCCAATTTACACCGATAAACTCATCTTT.

Regarding this clone: TCRdb's listed protein matches a much larger clone and diverges from this DNA's translation at residue 8, likely through a read error; the protein shown comes from the DNA. The J gene is TRDJ1, the V gene TRDV1; 7 positions agree with TRDD3. The J gene, not given by TCRdb, was assigned here from a germline match of the nucleotide sequence. This CDR3 has 16 residues. The germline gives CDR1 TSWWSYY, CDR2 QGS. V shed 2 bases, J shed 2 bases, and the junction held 8 bases outside the gene matches. CDR3 in DNA: TGTGCTCTTGGGGAAATGGTTCCGGGGGATACCGATAAACTCATCTTT. This sequence encodes CALGEMVPGDTDKLIF.

This clone was counted only a few times. The mismatch at residue 16 between this DNA's translation and the TCRdb protein of a much larger clone likely reflects a read error; the protein shown is translated from the DNA. This chain links TRDV1 with TRDJ1; 8 nucleotides match TRDD3. The germline gives CDR1 TSWWSYY, CDR2 QGS. V gave up 2 bases and J gave up 3 bases; unmatched junction bases: 23. This CDR3 has 21 amino acids. The CDR3 nucleotides read TGTGCTCTTGGGGAATTGGCCTTCCCGAATACTGGGGGCACCTACCCCGATAAACTCATCTTT. Its protein product is CALGELAFPNTGGTYPDKLIF.

Details on this clone: This sequence is one base from a far larger clone and is likely a read error. Other DNA sequences in the sample encode the same CDR3. The chain carries TRDV2 and TRDJ1; 11 bases map to TRDD3. Matching the DNA to germline supplied the J gene, which TCRdb does not give. The CDR3 runs 19 residues. V dropped 3 bases and J dropped 0; count of bases not matched to a gene: 14. From germline, CDR1 is GEAIGNYY and CDR2 EKD. DNA for the CDR3: TGTGCCTGTGACCCTATGCTTCTGGGGGATACTCCGTACACCGATAAACTCATCTTT. Its protein product is CACDPMLLGDTPYTDKLIF.

This clone turned up a few times. TCRdb has a much larger clone's protein, which differs at residue 3 from the translation of this DNA, likely because of a read error; what is shown is the protein translated from the DNA. This sequence joins TRDV1 and TRDJ1; perhaps TRDD3 as D (5 bases). TCRdb carries no J gene annotation; the J gene was assigned here by matching the DNA with germline. The CDR3 loop spans 16 amino acids. Germline lookup yields CDR1 TSWWSYY and CDR2 QGS. CDR3 sequence reads: CAPGMYTWSYTDKLIF. The DNA for the CDR3 is TGTGCTCCTGGGATGTATACTTGGTCCTACACCGATAAACTCATCTTT.